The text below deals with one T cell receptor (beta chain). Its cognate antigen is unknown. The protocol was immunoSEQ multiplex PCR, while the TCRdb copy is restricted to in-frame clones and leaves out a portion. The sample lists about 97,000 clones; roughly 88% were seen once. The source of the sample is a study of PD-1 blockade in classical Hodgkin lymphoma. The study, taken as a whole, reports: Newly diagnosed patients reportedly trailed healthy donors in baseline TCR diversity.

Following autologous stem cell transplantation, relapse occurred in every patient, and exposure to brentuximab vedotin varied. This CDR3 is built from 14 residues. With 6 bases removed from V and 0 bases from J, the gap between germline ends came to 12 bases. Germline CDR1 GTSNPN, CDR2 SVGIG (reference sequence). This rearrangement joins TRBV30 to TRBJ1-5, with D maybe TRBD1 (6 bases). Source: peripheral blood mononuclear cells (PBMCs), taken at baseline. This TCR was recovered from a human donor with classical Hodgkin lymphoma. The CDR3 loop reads CACTKGDSNQPQHF. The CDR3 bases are TGTGCCTGTACAAAGGGGGATAGCAATCAGCCCCAGCATTTT.